The sequence of this TCR beta chain was determined in a study of blood T cell repertoires in COVID-19. Overall study: Acute-phase and convalescent COVID-19 samples originated in the United States, Italy and Spain. From T cells, B-cell-depleted T cells, or PBMCs came the material, which was cDNA or gDNA.

Authors' methods: Estimates of nucleated cell counts were drawn from the amplification of reference gene primers. Sequenced by immunoSEQ multiplex PCR; TCRdb stores in-frame clones only, minus some. D and trimming were read from the DNA, whereas the V and J calls and clone size are those reported in that table. The sample carries 81,000 or so clones, roughly 92% recorded once. Trimming cost V 5 bases and J 4 bases; bases outside gene matches: 12. This CDR3 has 16 amino acids. CDR1 LNHDA and CDR2 SQIVND come from the germline V gene (reference sequence). The V gene is TRBV19, the J gene TRBJ1-1, with 8 bases that match TRBD1. Sequencing was carried out using peripheral blood. The TCR comes from a woman aged 55-69 years with active COVID-19. This CDR3 reads CASSEGRQGRGTEAFF. The CDR3 DNA follows: TGTGCCAGTAGTGAGGGGAGACAGGGGAGAGGCACTGAAGCTTTCTTT.